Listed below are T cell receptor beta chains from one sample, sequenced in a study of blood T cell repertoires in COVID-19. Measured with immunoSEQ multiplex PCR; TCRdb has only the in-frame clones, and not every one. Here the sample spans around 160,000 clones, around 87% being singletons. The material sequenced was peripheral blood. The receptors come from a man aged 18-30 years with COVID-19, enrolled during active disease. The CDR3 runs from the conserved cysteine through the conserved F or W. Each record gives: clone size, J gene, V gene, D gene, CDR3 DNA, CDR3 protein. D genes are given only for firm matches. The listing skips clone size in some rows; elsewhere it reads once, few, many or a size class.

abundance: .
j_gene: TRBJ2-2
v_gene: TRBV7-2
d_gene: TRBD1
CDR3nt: TGTGCCAGCAGCTTATCGACAGGGAGCACCGGGGAGCTGTTTTTT
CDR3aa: CASSLSTGSTGELFF

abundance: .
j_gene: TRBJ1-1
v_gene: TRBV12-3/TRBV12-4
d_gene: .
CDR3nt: TGTGCCAGCAGAATCACTAGCACTGAAGCTTTCTTT
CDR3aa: CASRITSTEAFF

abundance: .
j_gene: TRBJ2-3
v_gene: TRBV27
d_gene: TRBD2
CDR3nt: TGTGCCAGCAGAGTCCAGCGGGAGGTCACAGATACGCAGTATTTT
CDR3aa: CASRVQREVTDTQYF

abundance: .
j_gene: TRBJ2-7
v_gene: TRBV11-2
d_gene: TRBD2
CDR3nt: TGTGCCAGCAGCTTAATAGCGGGAGCCCAGCGAGAGCAGTACTTC
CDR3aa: CASSLIAGAQREQYF

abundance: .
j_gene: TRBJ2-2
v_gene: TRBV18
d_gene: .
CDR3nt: TGTGCCAGCTCACCTTCCCCGACCGGGGAGCTGTTTTTT
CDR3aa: CASSPSPTGELFF

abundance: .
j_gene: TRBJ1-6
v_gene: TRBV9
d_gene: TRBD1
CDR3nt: TGTGCCAGCAGCGCTGACAGGGGTGGCTCACCCCTCCACTTT
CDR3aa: CASSADRGGSPLHF

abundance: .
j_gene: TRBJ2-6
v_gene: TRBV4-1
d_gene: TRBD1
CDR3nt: TGCGCCAGCAGCCAAGCCTCACGAGGGACAGGGGTGCCTGGGGCCAACGTCCTGACTTTC
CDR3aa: CASSQASRGTGVPGANVLTF

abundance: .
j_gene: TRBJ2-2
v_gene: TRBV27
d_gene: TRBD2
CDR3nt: TGTGCCAGCACCCGGATAGCGGGTTCCGGGGAGCTGTTTTTT
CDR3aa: CASTRIAGSGELFF

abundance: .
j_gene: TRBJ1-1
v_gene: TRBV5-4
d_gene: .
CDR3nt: TGTGCCAGCAGCCTCAATGGGGCGCCCTCTTGGTTCGAAGCTTTCTTT
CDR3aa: CASSLNGAPSWFEAFF

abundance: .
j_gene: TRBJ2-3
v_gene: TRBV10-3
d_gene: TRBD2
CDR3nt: TGTGCCATCAAAAGCGGACTAGCGGCATACACAGATACGCAGTATTTT
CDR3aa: CAIKSGLAAYTDTQYF

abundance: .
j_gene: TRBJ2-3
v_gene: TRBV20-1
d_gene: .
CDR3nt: TGCAGTGCTAGTGCCGGCACAGATACGCAGTATTTT
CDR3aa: CSASAGTDTQYF

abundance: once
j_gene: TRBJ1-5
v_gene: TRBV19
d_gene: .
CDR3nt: TGTGCCAGTAGTCCCCGAAGGGGGTGGAATCAGCCCCAGCATTTT
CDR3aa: CASSPRRGWNQPQHF

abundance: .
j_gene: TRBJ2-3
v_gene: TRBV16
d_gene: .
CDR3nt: TGTGCCAGCAGCCAATATGCAGGTTGGTCAGCAGATACGCAGTATTTT
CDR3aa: CASSQYAGWSADTQYF

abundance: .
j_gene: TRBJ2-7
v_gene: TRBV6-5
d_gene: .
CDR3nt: TGTGCCAGCAGTCTCGGACTCGAGCAGTACTTC
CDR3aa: CASSLGLEQYF

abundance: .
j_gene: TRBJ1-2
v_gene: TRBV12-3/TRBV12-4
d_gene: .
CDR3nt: TGTGCCAGCAGTTTAGAGGCGGGGCATGGCTACACCTTC
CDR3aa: CASSLEAGHGYTF

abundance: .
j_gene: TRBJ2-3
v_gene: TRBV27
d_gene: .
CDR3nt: TGTGCCAGCAGTCCCCGGACTACCACAGATACGCAGTATTTT
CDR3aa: CASSPRTTTDTQYF

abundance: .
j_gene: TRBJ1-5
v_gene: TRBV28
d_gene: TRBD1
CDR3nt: TGTGCCAGCAGTTTGGGGGGACAGGGAAATCAGCCCCAGCATTTT
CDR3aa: CASSLGGQGNQPQHF

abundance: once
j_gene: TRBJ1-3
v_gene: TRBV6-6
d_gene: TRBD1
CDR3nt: TGTGCCAGCAGTTACGCAGAAGACAGGGGGAACACCATATATTTT
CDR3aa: CASSYAEDRGNTIYF

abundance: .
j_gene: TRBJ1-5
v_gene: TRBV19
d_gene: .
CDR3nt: TGTGCCAGTAGTCAGGGGCAGGGGAAGGTCGTATGGAATCAGCCCCAGCATTTT
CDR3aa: CASSQGQGKVVWNQPQHF

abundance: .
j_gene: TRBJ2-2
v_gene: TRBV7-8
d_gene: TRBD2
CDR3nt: TGTGCCAGCAGCTTATATACCGGGACTAGCGAACGGGTCGGGGAGCTGTTTTTT
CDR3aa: CASSLYTGTSERVGELFF

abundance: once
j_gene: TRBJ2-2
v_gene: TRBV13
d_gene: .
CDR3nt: TGTGCCAGCAGCCCGGGGAGCACCGGGGAGCTGTTTTTT
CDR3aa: CASSPGSTGELFF

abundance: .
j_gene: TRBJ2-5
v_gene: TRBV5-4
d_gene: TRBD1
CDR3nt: TGTGCCAGCAGCTTGGGACAGGGGCACGGGGAGACCCAGTACTTC
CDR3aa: CASSLGQGHGETQYF

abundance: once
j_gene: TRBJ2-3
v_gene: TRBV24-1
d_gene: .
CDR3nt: TGTGCCACCAGTGATTTTGCGGGGGCCACAGATACGCAGTATTTT
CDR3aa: CATSDFAGATDTQYF

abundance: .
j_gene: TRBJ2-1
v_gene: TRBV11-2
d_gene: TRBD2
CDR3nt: TGTGCCAGCAGCTTTCCCCTAGCGGACGGGCAGTTCTTC
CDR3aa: CASSFPLADGQFF

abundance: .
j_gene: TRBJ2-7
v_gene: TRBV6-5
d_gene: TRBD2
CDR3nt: TGTGCCAGCAGAGGACTAGCGTCTGGGGAGCAGTACTTC
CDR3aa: CASRGLASGEQYF

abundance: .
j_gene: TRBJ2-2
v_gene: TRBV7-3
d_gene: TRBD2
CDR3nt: TGTGCCAGCAGCTTCACCGGGCTAGCGGGAGTTAGGACCGGGGAGCTGTTTTTT
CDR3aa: CASSFTGLAGVRTGELFF

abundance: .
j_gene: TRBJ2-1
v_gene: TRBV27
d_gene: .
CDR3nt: TGTGCCAGCAGTTTATCCCCCTTGCCGAGCTCCTACAATGAGCAGTTCTTC
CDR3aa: CASSLSPLPSSYNEQFF

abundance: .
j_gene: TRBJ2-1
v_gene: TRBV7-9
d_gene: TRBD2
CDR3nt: TGTGCCAGCAGATTGGGGGGTGGCAGCGGGAGGTTCAACAATGAGCAGTTCTTC
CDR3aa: CASRLGGGSGRFNNEQFF

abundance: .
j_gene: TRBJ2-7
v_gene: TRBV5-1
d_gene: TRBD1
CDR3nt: TGCGCCAGCAGCTTGGCGGGACAGGCCTTCTCCTACGAGCAGTACTTC
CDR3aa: CASSLAGQAFSYEQYF

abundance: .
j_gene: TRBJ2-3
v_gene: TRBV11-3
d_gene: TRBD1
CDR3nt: TGTGCCAGCAGCTTAGTGGACAGGATAAGCACAGATACGCAGTATTTT
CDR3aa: CASSLVDRISTDTQYF

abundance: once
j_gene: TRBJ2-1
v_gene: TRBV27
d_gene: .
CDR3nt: TGTGCCAGCAGTTCCCTCTCGGGAGTGGCCAATGAGCAGTTCTTC
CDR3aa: CASSSLSGVANEQFF

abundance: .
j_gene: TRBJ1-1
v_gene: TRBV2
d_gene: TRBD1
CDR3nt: TGTGCCAGCACCTCGACAGGGATGAACACTGAAGCTTTCTTT
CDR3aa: CASTSTGMNTEAFF

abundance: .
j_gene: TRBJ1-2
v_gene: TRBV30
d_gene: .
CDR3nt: TGTGCCTGGAGTGTACATAACACCTTAGGCTACACCTTC
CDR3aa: CAWSVHNTLGYTF

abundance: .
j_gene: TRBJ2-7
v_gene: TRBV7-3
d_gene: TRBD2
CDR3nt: TGTGCCAGCAGTCCTAGCGGGACCCCATACGAGCAGTACTTC
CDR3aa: CASSPSGTPYEQYF

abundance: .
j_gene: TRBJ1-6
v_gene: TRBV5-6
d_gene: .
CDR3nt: TGTGCCAGCAGCTTGAGGGGGAAGAGAATGATTTCACCCCTCCACTTT
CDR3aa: CASSLRGKRMISPLHF

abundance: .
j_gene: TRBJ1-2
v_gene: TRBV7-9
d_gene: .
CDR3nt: TGTGCAAGCGGCGGCTATGGCTACACCTTC
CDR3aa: CASGGYGYTF

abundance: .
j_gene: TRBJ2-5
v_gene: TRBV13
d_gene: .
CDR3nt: TGTGCCAGCAGCTCCTTAGCGGTGCAGGAGACCCAGTACTTC
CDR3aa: CASSSLAVQETQYF

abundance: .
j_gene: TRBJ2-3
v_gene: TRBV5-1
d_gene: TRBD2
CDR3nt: TGCGCCAGCAGCTTTAGCGGGAGGGCAAGCACAGATACGCAGTATTTT
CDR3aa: CASSFSGRASTDTQYF

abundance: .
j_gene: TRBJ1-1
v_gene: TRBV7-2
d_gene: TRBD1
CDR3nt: TGTGCCAGCAGCTTACACGGGACAGGATACTTCATGAACACTGAAGCTTTCTTT
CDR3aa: CASSLHGTGYFMNTEAFF

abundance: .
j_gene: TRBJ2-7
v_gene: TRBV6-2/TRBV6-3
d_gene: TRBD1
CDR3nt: TGTGCCAGCAGTTACTCGATGAGGGACAGGGGTTTTAACGAGCAGTACTTC
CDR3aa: CASSYSMRDRGFNEQYF

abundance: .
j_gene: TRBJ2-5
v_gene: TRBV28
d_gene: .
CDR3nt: TGTGCCAGCAGTTTAGCTGAGGGTTCCATAGAGACCCAGTACTTC
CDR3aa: CASSLAEGSIETQYF

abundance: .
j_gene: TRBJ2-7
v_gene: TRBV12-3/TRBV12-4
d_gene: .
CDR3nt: TGTGCCAGCAGTTTGGGGCTGCTCTACGAGCAGTACTTC
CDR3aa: CASSLGLLYEQYF

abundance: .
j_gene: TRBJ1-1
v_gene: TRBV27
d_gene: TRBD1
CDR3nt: TGTGCCAGCAGTCGGACAGGGGACTCTGAAGCTTTCTTT
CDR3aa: CASSRTGDSEAFF

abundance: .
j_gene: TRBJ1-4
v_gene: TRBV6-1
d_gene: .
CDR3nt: TGTGCCAGCAGTGTCGAGGGTTCATCAACTAATGAAAAACTGCTTTTT
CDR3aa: CASSVEGSSTNEKLLF

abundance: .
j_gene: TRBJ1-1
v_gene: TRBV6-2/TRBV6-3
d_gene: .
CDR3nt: TGTGCCAGCAGTTATTTAGTTGGACAGTCGAACACTGAAGCTTTCTTT
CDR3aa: CASSYLVGQSNTEAFF

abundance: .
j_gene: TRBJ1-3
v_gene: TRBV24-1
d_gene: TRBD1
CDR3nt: TGTGCCAGAACAGGGGGCCACTCTGGAAACACCATATATTTT
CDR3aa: CARTGGHSGNTIYF

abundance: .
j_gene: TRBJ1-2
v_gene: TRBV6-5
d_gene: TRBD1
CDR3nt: TGTGCCAGCAGACCCGGGACAGGGGGATATGGCTACACCTTC
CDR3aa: CASRPGTGGYGYTF

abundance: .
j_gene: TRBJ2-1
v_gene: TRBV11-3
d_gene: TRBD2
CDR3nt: TGTGCCAGCAGCCGCACCGCGGGAGGAGGTGAGCAGTTCTTC
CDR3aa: CASSRTAGGGEQFF

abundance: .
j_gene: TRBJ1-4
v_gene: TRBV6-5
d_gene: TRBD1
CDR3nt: TGTGCCAGCACCGACAGGGTGCAAGAAAAACTGTTTTTT
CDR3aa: CASTDRVQEKLFF

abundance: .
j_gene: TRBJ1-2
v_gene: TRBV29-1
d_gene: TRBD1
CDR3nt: TGCAGCGTCGTGGGTTTGAGACAGGGGATCTATGGCTACACCTTC
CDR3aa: CSVVGLRQGIYGYTF

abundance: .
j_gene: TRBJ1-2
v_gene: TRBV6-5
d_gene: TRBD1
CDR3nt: TGTGCCAGCAGGGACAGGGCGGACTATGGCTACACCTTC
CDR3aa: CASRDRADYGYTF

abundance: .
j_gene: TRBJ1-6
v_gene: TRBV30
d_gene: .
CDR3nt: TGTGCCTGGAGTGACGTCGGGTGGACACCCCTCCACTTT
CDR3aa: CAWSDVGWTPLHF

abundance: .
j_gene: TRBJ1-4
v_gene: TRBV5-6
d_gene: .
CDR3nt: TGTGCCAGCAGCTTGGGCTGGGGCACAACTAATGAAAAACTGTTTTTT
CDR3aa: CASSLGWGTTNEKLFF